The source of this T cell receptor (beta chain) is a study of blood T cell repertoires in COVID-19. Study details: Acute and convalescent COVID-19 samples came from the United States, Italy and Spain. The cDNA or gDNA used as material had been derived from T cells, B-cell-depleted T cells, or PBMCs.

With 3 bases clipped from V and 8 bases from J, the junction kept 12 bases outside the gene matches. Germline-derived CDR1 and CDR2 are LNHDA and SQIVND (reference sequence). This CDR3 is built from 16 residues. Study processing details: Amplification from reference gene primers served as the basis for estimated nucleated cell counts. Data came from immunoSEQ multiplex PCR; TCRdb stores just in-frame clones and leaves some out. Clone size and the V and J calls come from that table; the DNA yielded D and trimming. The data show approximately 210,000 clones, less than 90% seen once. This chain links TRBV19 with TRBJ1-2; TRBD1 agrees at 10 bases. The receptor comes from a man aged 35-49 years with active or convalescent COVID-19. The sequenced material came from peripheral blood. The CDR3 DNA reads TGTGCCAGTAGTATTCCCGGAGACAGGGGGCGCGGGGGCTACACCTTC. Its protein is CASSIPGDRGRGGYTF. The full variable domain, completed using reference TRBV19 and TRBJ1-2, is DGGITQSPKYLFRKEGQNVTLSCEQNLNHDAMYWYRQDPGQGLRLIYYSQIVNDFQKGDIAEGYSVSREKKESFPLTVTSAQKNPTAFYLCASSIPGDRGRGGYTFGSGTRLTVV.